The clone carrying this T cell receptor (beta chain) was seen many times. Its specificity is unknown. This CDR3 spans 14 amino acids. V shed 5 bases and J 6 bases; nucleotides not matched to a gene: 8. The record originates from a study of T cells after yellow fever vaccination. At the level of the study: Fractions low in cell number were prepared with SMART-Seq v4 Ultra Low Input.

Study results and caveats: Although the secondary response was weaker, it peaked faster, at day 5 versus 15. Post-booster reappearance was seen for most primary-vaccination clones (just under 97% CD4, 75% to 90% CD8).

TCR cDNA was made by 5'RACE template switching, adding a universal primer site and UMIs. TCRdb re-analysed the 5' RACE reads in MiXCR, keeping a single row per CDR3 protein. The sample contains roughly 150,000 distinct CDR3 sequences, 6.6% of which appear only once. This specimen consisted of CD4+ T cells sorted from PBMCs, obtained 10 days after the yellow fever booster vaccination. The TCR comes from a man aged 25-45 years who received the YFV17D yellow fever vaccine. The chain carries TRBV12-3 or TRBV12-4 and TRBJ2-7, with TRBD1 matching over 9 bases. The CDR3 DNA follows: TGTGCCAGCAGTCCCCTGGGACAGGGCGGCGAGCAGTACTTC. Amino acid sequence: CASSPLGQGGEQYF.